This passage covers 26 T cell receptor beta chains from one sample sequenced in a study of blood T cell repertoires in COVID-19. Only in-frame clones appear in the TCRdb table, and some are missing; sequencing was by immunoSEQ multiplex PCR. The data show hundreds of thousands of clones, with about 80% seen just once and 2.5% to 4% held by the top ten. The sequenced material came from peripheral blood. These receptors were obtained from a woman aged 80 or over with acute or convalescent COVID-19.

A few counts support this clone. The V gene is TRBV19, the J gene TRBJ2-7; a possible D gene is TRBD1 (6 bases). Trimming removed 7 bases at V and 5 bases at J, with 21 bases between. Per germline, CDR1 LNHDA and CDR2 SQIVND (reference sequence). This CDR3 has 15 amino acids. CDR3 sequence: CASTPRAQGVHEQYF. The CDR3 nucleotides are TGTGCCAGTACCCCTAGGGCACAGGGAGTCCACGAGCAGTACTTC.

The chain joins TRBV27 to TRBJ2-3; 7 nucleotides match TRBD1. This CDR3 spans 14 amino acids. Germline CDR1 and CDR2: MNHEY and SMNVEV (reference sequence). Trimming took 3 bases from V and 4 from J; bases not matched to a gene: 4. For the CDR3, the DNA is TGTGCCAGCAGTTTCTCCGACAGGGCAGATACGCAGTATTTT. The encoded protein is CASSFSDRADTQYF.

Concerning this clone itself: The sample contains more than one DNA sequence encoding this CDR3. The gene calls are TRBV5-1 and TRBJ2-7; 15 nucleotides align to TRBD2. Trimming cost V 4 bases and J 2 bases; bases outside gene matches: 7. The length of the CDR3 is 17 residues. Germline CDR1 reads SGHRS; CDR2 reads YFSETQ. CDR3 protein: CASSVLGLAGGTYEQYF. In DNA form, the CDR3 reads TGCGCCAGCAGCGTCTTGGGACTAGCGGGAGGAACCTACGAGCAGTACTTC.

The rearrangement links TRBV5-4 to TRBJ1-2; TRBD1 agrees at 7 bases. This CDR3 is 16 amino acids long. V lost 4 bases to trimming and J lost 6 bases; unmatched junction nucleotides: 15. Germline-derived CDR1 and CDR2 are SGHNT and YYREEE (reference sequence). CDR3 residues: CASSHLGGGERNGYTF. In DNA, the CDR3 is TGTGCCAGCAGCCATCTAGGAGGGGGCGAAAGGAATGGCTACACCTTC. The whole variable domain, remainder taken from reference TRBV5-4 and TRBJ1-2, is ETGVTQSPTHLIKTRGQQVTLRCSSQSGHNTVSWYQQALGQGPQFIFQYYREEENGRGNFPPRFSGLQFPNYSSELNVNALELDDSALYLCASSHLGGGERNGYTFGSGTRLTVV.

This chain connects TRBV10-3 to TRBJ2-1; 7 nucleotides agree with TRBD2. The V segment lost 6 bases and the J segment 6 bases; nucleotides outside the gene matches: 11. The CDR3 is 15 amino acids. Germline loops: CDR1 ENHRY, CDR2 SYGVKD. The CDR3 bases are TGTGCCATCAGGGATTTTAGCGGGCAGGGCAATGAGCAGTTCTTC. This sequence encodes CAIRDFSGQGNEQFF.

Only a few counts were recorded for this clone. This sequence joins TRBV15 and TRBJ2-5; 7 nucleotides align to TRBD1. CDR1 is LNHNV, CDR2 YYDKDF, per germline (reference sequence). The CDR3 covers 14 residues. Trimming removed 4 bases from V and 3 bases from J; junction bases left unmatched: 5. The CDR3 here is CATSNRGGEETQYF. For the CDR3, the DNA is TGTGCCACCAGCAACCGAGGGGGCGAAGAGACCCAGTACTTC. The entire variable domain, with the rest obtained from reference TRBV15 and TRBJ2-5, is as follows: DAMVIQNPRYQVTQFGKPVTLSCSQTLNHNVMYWYQQKSSQAPKLLFHYYDKDFNNEADTPDNFQSRRPNTSFCFLDIRSPGLGDTAMYLCATSNRGGEETQYFGPGTRLLVL.

This clone was detected once. The chain combines TRBV6-4 with TRBJ1-2; 7 nucleotides align to TRBD1. Trimming cost V 0 bases and J 7 bases; bases outside gene matches: 5. CDR1 MRHNA and CDR2 SNTAGT come from the germline V gene. This CDR3 has 14 residues. The CDR3 region is CASSDSGRGAGYTF. The DNA for the CDR3 is TGTGCCAGCAGTGACTCTGGCAGGGGGGCTGGCTACACCTTC.

The chain is built from TRBV2 and TRBJ1-1, with D perhaps matching TRBD1 (5 bases). V was clipped by 8 bases and J by 0 bases, with 10 bases between them. The CDR3 consists of 13 residues. Germline V gene lookup returns CDR1 SNHLY and CDR2 FYNNEI. CDR3 loop: CASCGQMNTEAFF. DNA of the CDR3: TGTGCCAGCTGCGGACAAATGAACACTGAAGCTTTCTTT.

The table lists this clone with a few counts. The sample contains more than one DNA sequence encoding this CDR3. The genes are TRBV28 and TRBJ1-1, with TRBD1 identical over 8 bases. The CDR3 length is 14 residues. J lost 3 bases, V lost 4 bases, and 4 bases had no gene match. Germline V CDR1 and CDR2: MDHEN, SYDVKM. This CDR3 is CASSSGQGDTEAFF. CDR3 in DNA: TGTGCCAGCAGTTCCGGACAGGGCGACACTGAAGCTTTCTTT.

The chain uses TRBV5-1 and TRBJ2-2; D possibly corresponds to TRBD2 (5 bases). V lost 4 bases and J 6 bases, leaving 13 bases between the germline ends. CDR1 and CDR2 (germline): SGHRS, YFSETQ. This CDR3 is built from 14 residues. The CDR3 DNA is TGCGCCAGCAGCCCGGCCGGGGATCCCGGGGAGCTGTTTTTT. Amino acid sequence: CASSPAGDPGELFF.

The genes are TRBV7-9 and TRBJ1-2; D is undetermined. The length of the CDR3 is 15 residues. Germline values: CDR1 SEHNR, CDR2 FQNEAQ (reference sequence). Trimming took 5 bases from V and 0 from J, leaving 13 bases between them. The CDR3 sequence: CASSRLTPTNYGYTF. The CDR3 region has the DNA TGTGCCAGCAGCCGGCTGACACCAACTAACTATGGCTACACCTTC.

V gene TRBV28 combines with J gene TRBJ1-4; D may be TRBD1 (6 bases). V dropped 5 bases and J dropped 5 bases, with 15 bases sitting between them. The CDR3 has 15 amino acids. CDR1 MDHEN and CDR2 SYDVKM come from the germline V gene. The DNA for the CDR3 is TGTGCCAGCAGTGAAACAGGGAAGGTAAATGAAAAACTGTTTTTT. Its protein product is CASSETGKVNEKLFF.

The V and J genes are TRBV6-5 and TRBJ2-2, with D possibly matching TRBD1 (6 bases). V was pared by 6 bases and J by 2 bases, with 10 bases between. Germline assignment: CDR1 MNHEY and CDR2 SVGAGI. This CDR3 is built from 14 residues. The CDR3 DNA follows: TGTGCCAGCAGCGGACAGATTAACACCGGGGAGCTGTTTTTT. The encoded protein is CASSGQINTGELFF.

J is TRBJ2-5 and V is TRBV5-1, with TRBD2 as a possible D gene (5 bases). Germline V gives CDR1 SGHRS, CDR2 YFSETQ. Deletions cut 3 bases from V and 0 bases from J, with 12 bases between. This CDR3 has 15 residues. The chain's CDR3 is CASSSRPRDQETQYF. The CDR3 DNA reads as TGCGCCAGCAGCTCCAGACCGAGGGACCAAGAGACCCAGTACTTC.

The V call is TRBV27, the J call TRBJ2-1; D is perhaps TRBD1 (6 bases). The V end was cut by 8 bases, the J end by 4 bases, with 9 bases between. Germline V CDR1 and CDR2: MNHEY, SMNVEV (reference sequence). The CDR3 length is 12 residues. The CDR3 region has the DNA TGTGCCAGCGGGACATTATACAATGAGCAGTTCTTC. It codes for CASGTLYNEQFF.

This chain links TRBV19 with TRBJ2-1, with 10 bases matching TRBD2. V trimming: 8 bases; J trimming: 8 bases; junction bases outside the gene matches: 6. The V gene's germline CDR1 is LNHDA and CDR2 SQIVND (reference sequence). The CDR3 has 13 residues. The CDR3 DNA is TGTGCCAGTCGGAGCGGGGGGGTCTATGAGCAGTTCTTC. Translated, it gives CASRSGGVYEQFF.

The J gene is TRBJ2-6, the V gene TRBV19; D unclear. The germline gives CDR1 LNHDA, CDR2 SQIVND (reference sequence). V lost 1 base and J lost 1, with 5 bases in between. The length of the CDR3 is 15 residues. The CDR3 region is CASSIALSGANVLTF. In DNA, the CDR3 is TGTGCCAGTAGTATAGCTCTTTCTGGGGCCAACGTCCTGACTTTC.

This chain links TRBV6-5 with TRBJ2-3; D unclear. Germline CDR1 reads MNHEY; CDR2 reads SVGAGI. V was pared by 0 bases and J by 5 bases, with 6 bases between. This CDR3 is built from 13 residues. The CDR3 sequence is CASSYSFRDTQYF. CDR3 nucleotide sequence: TGTGCCAGCAGTTACTCCTTCAGAGATACGCAGTATTTT.

CDR3 protein: CASSFGFSNEKLFF. Written as DNA, the CDR3 is TGTGCCAGCAGCTTCGGGTTTTCTAATGAAAAACTGTTTTTT. The chain combines TRBV5-6 with TRBJ1-4; D is uncertain. V was clipped by 2 bases and J by 3 bases, with 8 bases between them. In germline, CDR1 is SGHDT, CDR2 YYEEEE. This CDR3 spans 14 amino acids.

This chain connects TRBV11-1 to TRBJ2-5, with D possibly TRBD2 on 6 matching bases. CDR1 is SGHAT, CDR2 FQDESV, per germline (reference sequence). This CDR3 is 13 amino acids long. Deletions cut 4 bases from V and 5 bases from J, with 11 bases between. The CDR3 reads CASSYQEGETQYF. DNA for the CDR3: TGTGCCAGCAGCTATCAGGAGGGGGAGACCCAGTACTTC.

The genes are TRBV28 and TRBJ1-2; D gene ambiguous. Germline CDR1 and CDR2: MDHEN and SYDVKM. V lost 4 bases to trimming and J lost 8 bases, with 14 bases between them. The CDR3 loop spans 13 amino acids. The chain's CDR3 is CASSYRGPRGYTF. The CDR3 DNA sequence: TGTGCCAGCAGTTACCGGGGTCCAAGGGGCTACACCTTC.

The chain has TRBV27 and TRBJ2-5, with TRBD2 matching over 11 bases. In germline, CDR1 is MNHEY, CDR2 SMNVEV (reference sequence). This CDR3 is built from 15 residues. V lost 3 bases to trimming and J lost 6 bases; unmatched junction nucleotides: 6. CDR3: CASSLTSGDLQTQYF. The CDR3 DNA sequence: TGTGCCAGCAGTTTGACTAGCGGGGATTTGCAGACCCAGTACTTC.

This sequence joins TRBV12-3 or TRBV12-4 and TRBJ1-2; D is possibly TRBD1 (5 bases). Trimming removed 6 bases at V and 7 bases at J, with 12 bases between. This CDR3 region has 12 residues. For the CDR3, the DNA is TGTGCCAGCAGGGGGGGTGTTAGTGGCTACACCTTC. Its translation: CASRGGVSGYTF.

Of note for this clone: The junction and the germline gene differ at one end; a read error may be behind it. The V call is TRBV6-2 or TRBV6-3, the J call TRBJ2-7; 15 bases agree with TRBD2. Germline V gene lookup returns CDR1 MNHEY and CDR2 SVGEGT. The CDR3 has 17 amino acids. The CDR3 coding sequence is TGTGCCAGCAACCCGGGACTAGCGGGAGGCCACTCCAACGAGCAGTACTTC. Translation gives CASNPGLAGGHSNEQYF.

The gene calls are TRBV7-9 and TRBJ2-1, with 8 bases lining up with TRBD2. This CDR3 has 15 residues. Trimming cost V 5 bases and J 4 bases; bases outside gene matches: 7. The germline CDR1 and CDR2 sequences are SEHNR and FQNEAQ (reference sequence). The chain's CDR3 is CASSHAGGQYNEQFF. Written as DNA, the CDR3 is TGTGCCAGCAGCCACGCGGGGGGACAATACAATGAGCAGTTCTTC.

The chain links TRBV7-9 to TRBJ2-7, with TRBD2 matching over 9 bases. CDR3 size: 15 residues. V dropped 5 bases and J dropped 1; count of bases not matched to a gene: 6. Germline V lookup: CDR1 SEHNR, CDR2 FQNEAQ (reference sequence). The CDR3: CASSPQAGGSYEQYF. The DNA for the CDR3 is TGTGCCAGCAGCCCGCAAGCGGGAGGATCCTACGAGCAGTACTTC.